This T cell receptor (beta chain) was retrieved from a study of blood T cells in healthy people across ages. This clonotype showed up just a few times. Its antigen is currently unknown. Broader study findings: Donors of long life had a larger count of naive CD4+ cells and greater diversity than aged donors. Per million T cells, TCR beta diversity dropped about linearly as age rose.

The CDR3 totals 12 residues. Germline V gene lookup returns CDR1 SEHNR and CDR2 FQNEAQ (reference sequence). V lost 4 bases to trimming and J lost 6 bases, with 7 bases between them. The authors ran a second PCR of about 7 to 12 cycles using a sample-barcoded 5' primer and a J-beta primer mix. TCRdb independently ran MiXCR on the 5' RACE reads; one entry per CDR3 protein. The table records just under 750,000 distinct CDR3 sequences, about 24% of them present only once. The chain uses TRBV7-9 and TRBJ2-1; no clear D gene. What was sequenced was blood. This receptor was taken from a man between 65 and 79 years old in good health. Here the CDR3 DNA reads TGTGCCAGCAGCTATGGCACCAATGAGCAGTTCTTC. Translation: CASSYGTNEQFF.